This T cell receptor (beta chain) was sequenced for a study of shared clonotypes between healthy human individuals. Study findings and constraints: The four-donor shared clonotypes exceeded non-shared clonotypes in generation probability, with non-shared ones scoring lower. It was the few donors that limited the genetic and exposure-history diversity represented. Tissue TCR repertoires likely differ from these blood-only repertoires. A handful of donors shared approximately 5% of their naive CD4 clonotypes.

V shed 5 bases and J 7 bases; nucleotides not matched to a gene: 14. The germline gives CDR1 MNHEY, CDR2 SMNVEV (reference sequence). The CDR3 length is 16 residues. For this clone: Its antigen is currently unknown.

Sequenced by immunoSEQ multiplex PCR; TCRdb stores in-frame clones only, minus some. The profile shows approximately 320,000 clones, over 65% of them singletons. The receptor's source is a young man in good health. The material sequenced was memory CD4+ T cells sorted from blood. Subset specified: CD45RA-negative fraction. The chain has TRBV27 and TRBJ2-1; TRBD2 agrees at 7 bases. CDR3 loop: CASSLTRVAGGNEQFF. The CDR3 DNA follows: TGTGCCAGCAGTCTTACACGGGTAGCGGGTGGGAATGAGCAGTTCTTC.